Listed below are T cell receptor beta chains from one sample, sequenced in a study of T cell responses to AZD1222 COVID-19 vaccine. TCRdb's copy holds only in-frame clones and misses some; the assay was immunoSEQ multiplex PCR. This table has 55,000 to 80,000 clones, around 84% appearing once. The sequencing here drew on peripheral blood, taken on day 0 of AZD1222 vaccination. All receptors derive from an adult in good health. The CDR3 runs from the conserved cysteine through the conserved F or W. D genes are given only for firm matches. Not every row has a clone size; where given, it reads once, few, many or a size class.

j_call	d_call	clone_size	v_call	cdr3_nt	cdr3_aa
TRBJ1-5	.	.	TRBV28	TGTGCCAGCAGTACAGCGCAGGGTACAGGCAATCAGCCCCAGCATTTT	CASSTAQGTGNQPQHF
TRBJ2-1	.	.	TRBV21-1	TGTGCCAGCAGCGAGGGAGGTGGGTATGAGCAGTTCTTC	CASSEGGGYEQFF
TRBJ1-1	TRBD1	.	TRBV12-3/TRBV12-4	TGTGCCAGCAGTACAGGGGGCGCGGCTGAAGCTTTCTTT	CASSTGGAAEAFF
TRBJ2-1	.	.	TRBV5-3	TGTGCCAGAAGCTTGGACCCGCCGTACAATGAGCAGTTCTTC	CARSLDPPYNEQFF
TRBJ1-3	.	.	TRBV5-1	TGCGCCAGCAGAACCGGACCCGGGGGGGCTTCTTCTGGAAACACCATATATTTT	CASRTGPGGASSGNTIYF
TRBJ2-7	.	.	TRBV28	TGTGCCAGCAGTCCAGGGGCCTCCTACGAGCAGTACTTC	CASSPGASYEQYF
TRBJ1-4	.	.	TRBV3-1/TRBV3-2	TGTGCCAGCAGCCAAGAGGAGTCTAGGGGTCCTGAAAAACTGTTTTTT	CASSQEESRGPEKLFF
TRBJ2-7	.	.	TRBV7-2	TGTGCCAGCAGCTTAGGGAGAACCCCCTACGAGCAGTACTTC	CASSLGRTPYEQYF
TRBJ2-5	.	few	TRBV2	TGTGCCAGCAGTGCGGCCAGGGAAGAGACCCAGTACTTC	CASSAAREETQYF
TRBJ2-7	TRBD1	.	TRBV29-1	TGCAGCGCATCCGGGACAGGGGGCTACGAGCAGTACTTC	CSASGTGGYEQYF
TRBJ1-2	.	.	TRBV28	TGTGCCAGCAGGCTAGGGTTTGTCCGTGGCTACACCTTC	CASRLGFVRGYTF
TRBJ1-3	.	.	TRBV4-2	TGTGCCAGCAGCCAAGAGGGGGGCGGGTTAAGTGGAAACACCATATATTTT	CASSQEGGGLSGNTIYF
TRBJ2-3	TRBD1	few	TRBV13	TGTGCCAGCAGCCCCCGACAGGGTCAGACAGATACGCAGTATTTT	CASSPRQGQTDTQYF
TRBJ1-1	.	.	TRBV30	TGTGCCTGGAGTGTCGCCTGGGGCGGCACTGAAGCTTTCTTT	CAWSVAWGGTEAFF
TRBJ2-3	TRBD2	.	TRBV18	TGTGCCAGCTCGGGGGGGTACGCAGATACGCAGTATTTT	CASSGGYADTQYF
TRBJ2-3	TRBD2	.	TRBV19	TGTGCCAGTAGTACCCTAGCGGGGGGTAGGGATACGCAGTATTTT	CASSTLAGGRDTQYF
TRBJ1-1	.	.	TRBV4-2	TGTGCCAGCAGCCAAGAACCCGGATATGCCTCTGAAGCTTTCTTT	CASSQEPGYASEAFF
TRBJ2-7	.	.	TRBV5-1	TGCGCCAGCAGCTTGGGCGGCTACGAGCAGTACTTC	CASSLGGYEQYF
TRBJ2-7	.	.	TRBV9	TGTGCCAGCAGCTCTAGGGACCGCTCCTACGAGCAGTACTTC	CASSSRDRSYEQYF
TRBJ1-5	TRBD1	few	TRBV6-6	TGTGCCAGCAGAGAGGGACAGCTCCAGCCCCAGCATTTT	CASREGQLQPQHF
TRBJ1-1	.	.	TRBV6-2/TRBV6-3	TGTGCCAGCAGCCGTCCGGGGGTAGGGGGATCTGAAGCTTTCTTT	CASSRPGVGGSEAFF
TRBJ2-1	.	.	TRBV5-6	TGTGCCAGCAGCGAACCGACCATCTACAATGAGCAGTTCTTC	CASSEPTIYNEQFF
TRBJ2-1	TRBD2	.	TRBV7-9	TGTGCCAGCAGCTTATTTGGTAGCGGGGAAAGTAATGAGCAGTTCTTC	CASSLFGSGESNEQFF
TRBJ1-2	.	.	TRBV5-4	TGTGCCAGCAGCCTGGATGAGGGCGGCTACACCTTC	CASSLDEGGYTF
TRBJ1-1	.	few	TRBV5-1	TGCGCCAGCAGCGACAGCTCGAACACTGAAGCTTTCTTT	CASSDSSNTEAFF
TRBJ1-2	TRBD1	.	TRBV10-3	TGTGCCATCAGTGAAGGGGACAGGACTGGCTACACCTTC	CAISEGDRTGYTF
TRBJ2-7	.	.	TRBV5-1	TGCGCCAGCAGCTTGGCCGGCAGGGCCGACGACGAGCAGTACTTC	CASSLAGRADDEQYF
TRBJ1-2	TRBD1	once	TRBV12-3/TRBV12-4	TGTGCCAGCTTCGGACAGGGCGACTATGGCTACACCTTC	CASFGQGDYGYTF